The 6 T cell receptor beta chains below come from one sample, sequenced in a study of cytomegalovirus exposure and HLA in healthy donors. PCR amplification relied on 60 Vbeta primers (plus 13 Jbeta primers). Assay: immunoSEQ multiplex PCR; the TCRdb copy retains only in-frame clones and omits some. Here the sample spans roughly 230,000 clones, around 80% being singletons. What was sequenced was PBMCs. All receptors come from a boy between 10 and 17 years old in good health and CMV-seronegative.

The count of this clone is one. This sequence joins TRBV27 and TRBJ2-7; 9 positions agree with TRBD1. V shed 4 bases and J 2 bases; nucleotides not matched to a gene: 6. This CDR3 comprises 15 residues. CDR1 and CDR2 (germline): MNHEY, SMNVEV (reference sequence). CDR3 residues: CASSSGTGLTYEQYF. CDR3 DNA: TGTGCCAGCAGTTCCGGGACAGGGTTAACCTACGAGCAGTACTTC.

The chain recombines TRBV9 with TRBJ1-1; 11 positions match TRBD1. The length of the CDR3 is 18 residues. Germline values: CDR1 SGDLS, CDR2 YYNGEE. Trimming removed 4 bases from V and 5 bases from J; junction bases left unmatched: 16. The CDR3 is CASSFNKDRGLVATEAFF. The CDR3, as DNA: TGTGCCAGCAGCTTCAATAAGGACAGGGGGCTTGTGGCGACTGAAGCTTTCTTT.

V gene TRBV7-9 combines with J gene TRBJ2-7; 8 positions match TRBD2. J was trimmed by 4 bases and V by 2 bases; bases with no gene match: 4. The germline V gene has CDR1 SEHNR and CDR2 FQNEAQ (reference sequence). The CDR3 spans 14 residues. The CDR3 spells CASSLSGSTYEQYF. The DNA for the CDR3 is TGTGCCAGCAGCTTAAGCGGGAGTACTTACGAGCAGTACTTC.

The chain combines TRBV6-5 with TRBJ2-7, with 8 nucleotides matching TRBD1. Germline trimming cut 5 bases from V and 5 bases from J; bases unmatched to any gene: 5. Germline V gene data show CDR1 as MNHEY and CDR2 as SVGAGI. CDR3 length equals 13 residues. The CDR3 DNA reads as TGTGCCAGCAGTACCGGGACAGGCAACGAGCAGTACTTC. Residues: CASSTGTGNEQYF.

The CDR3 coding sequence is TGTGCCAGCGGCCGGGACAGGGCGTACGAGCAGTTCTTC. It specifies CASGRDRAYEQFF. V usage is TRBV6-5 and J usage is TRBJ2-1; TRBD1 matches 9 bases. The V segment lost 8 bases and the J segment 10 bases; nucleotides outside the gene matches: 9. CDR1 MNHEY and CDR2 SVGAGI come from the germline V gene. The CDR3 is made up of 13 amino acids.

J is TRBJ2-5 and V is TRBV25-1; tentatively, D is TRBD2 (6 bases). CDR3 length: 14 amino acids. Germline values: CDR1 MGHDK, CDR2 SYGVNS. Trimming stripped 1 base from V and 2 bases from J, with 8 bases between. CDR3 sequence: CASSEWGTQETQYF. In DNA, the CDR3 is TGTGCCAGCAGTGAATGGGGGACTCAAGAGACCCAGTACTTC.